The rows below give T cell receptor beta chains drawn from one sample of a study of blood T cell repertoires in COVID-19. Clones were read by immunoSEQ multiplex PCR, and TCRdb kept only the in-frame ones, dropping some. Of roughly 380,000 clones in the sample, around 85% were seen once. Sequencing used peripheral blood. The source is a woman aged 18-29 years with acute or convalescent COVID-19. The CDR3 runs from the conserved cysteine through the conserved F or W. D genes are given only for firm matches. Clone size, where shown, is once, few, many, or a class for clones that have expanded.

abundance	d_gene	v_gene	j_gene	CDR3nt	CDR3aa
-	-	TRBV9	TRBJ2-2	TGTGCCAGCACCGACTCCACCGGGGAGCTGTTTTTT	CASTDSTGELFF
once	-	TRBV7-9	TRBJ2-7	TGTGCCAGCAGCCTTTATTACGAGCAGTACTTC	CASSLYYEQYF
-	-	TRBV4-1	TRBJ1-1	TGCGCCAGCAGCCAAGAGCCCGTGAGCACTGAAGCTTTCTTT	CASSQEPVSTEAFF
-	TRBD1	TRBV4-1	TRBJ1-4	TGCGCCAGCAGCCAAGGTGGACAGGGGGCTAATGAAAAACTGTTTTTT	CASSQGGQGANEKLFF
-	-	TRBV19	TRBJ2-3	TGTGCCAGTAGCCCAGCTATAGCCCGCACAGATACGCAGTATTTT	CASSPAIARTDTQYF
-	-	TRBV5-1	TRBJ1-5	TGCGCCAGCAGCTCCCTGAGCGGTCAGCCCCAGCATTTT	CASSSLSGQPQHF
-	TRBD2	TRBV5-5	TRBJ2-7	TGTGCCAGCAGCTTGGGACTAGCGGGGTCGTTCTCCTACGAGCAGTACTTC	CASSLGLAGSFSYEQYF
-	TRBD1	TRBV6-5	TRBJ2-7	TGTGCCAGCAGTAAACCTTCGACAGGGCGCGAGCAGTACTTC	CASSKPSTGREQYF
-	-	TRBV6-1	TRBJ1-2	TGTGCCAGCAGTGAAGCGCTTGGAGGGTACTATGGCTACACCTTC	CASSEALGGYYGYTF
-	-	TRBV18	TRBJ1-1	TGTGCCAGCTCACCAATGGAGGGACGGACTGAAGCTTTCTTT	CASSPMEGRTEAFF
many	TRBD1	TRBV19	TRBJ1-1	TGTGCCAGTAGGGACAGGGGAGTCGGCACTGAAGCTTTCTTT	CASRDRGVGTEAFF
once	TRBD1	TRBV28	TRBJ1-3	TGTGCCAGCAGTCCAGGGGGCGCCGGAAACACCATATATTTT	CASSPGGAGNTIYF
few	-	TRBV9	TRBJ1-1	TGTGCCAGCAGCGTAGGGACAGCCGAAGCTTTCTTT	CASSVGTAEAFF
-	-	TRBV18	TRBJ1-2	TGTGCCAGCTCACCGCCTGTCACAGGGATACATAACTATGGCTACACCTTC	CASSPPVTGIHNYGYTF
-	-	TRBV19	TRBJ2-7	TGTGCCAGTAGTATAGGAGGGCTTCCCTACGAGCAGTACTTC	CASSIGGLPYEQYF
-	TRBD1	TRBV5-1	TRBJ2-7	TGCGCCAGCAGCTTGAAGACAGGGGGCCTCTACGAGCAGTACTTC	CASSLKTGGLYEQYF
-	-	TRBV6-5	TRBJ2-7	TGTGCCAGCAGTTACCAACTTTCGACTTACGAGCAGTACTTC	CASSYQLSTYEQYF
-	-	TRBV11-2	TRBJ2-2	TGTGCCAGCAGCTTAGGCGGCAGCTCTTACACCGGGGAGCTGTTTTTT	CASSLGGSSYTGELFF
-	-	TRBV30	TRBJ1-1	TGTGCCTGGAGTGTATACAGCTTGAACACTGAAGCTTTCTTT	CAWSVYSLNTEAFF
-	-	TRBV6-5	TRBJ1-1	TGTGCCAGCAGTCGAACAGGGACTGAAGCTTTCTTT	CASSRTGTEAFF
-	TRBD1	TRBV18	TRBJ1-1	TGTGCCAGCTCACTAGGGGGTGACAGGGGCCTAATGAACACTGAAGCTTTCTTT	CASSLGGDRGLMNTEAFF
-	-	TRBV29-1	TRBJ2-5	TGCAGCGCCAATAGCCTGGGGACCCAGTACTTC	CSANSLGTQYF
-	-	TRBV5-1	TRBJ1-1	TGCGCCAGCAGCGCCGCTTCAGGGGCGTACACTGAAGCTTTCTTT	CASSAASGAYTEAFF
-	TRBD1	TRBV7-8	TRBJ1-1	TGTGCCAGCAGCACGGACAGGGGACGGCGTGAAGCTTTCTTT	CASSTDRGRREAFF
-	-	TRBV6-1	TRBJ1-4	TGTGCCAGCAGTGAAGGGGGCGCGGATGAAAAACTGTTTTTT	CASSEGGADEKLFF
-	TRBD1	TRBV29-1	TRBJ2-7	TGCAGCGTTGTTGGGACAGGGGGCTACGAGCAGTACTTC	CSVVGTGGYEQYF
once	-	TRBV6-6	TRBJ2-7	TGTGCCAGCAGTTATCGGACAGACTACGAGCAGTACTTC	CASSYRTDYEQYF
once	TRBD1	TRBV5-5	TRBJ2-7	TGTGCCAGCTTAAACGGACAGGGCTACGAGCAGTACTTC	CASLNGQGYEQYF
-	TRBD1	TRBV19	TRBJ1-3	TGTGCCAGTAGTCCAAGACAGGGGAACGGAAACACCATATATTTT	CASSPRQGNGNTIYF
once	-	TRBV21-1	TRBJ2-2	TGTGCCAGCCCAGGGACTAGCGGAACGAACACCGGGGAGCTGTTTTTT	CASPGTSGTNTGELFF
-	TRBD1	TRBV5-1	TRBJ1-1	TGCGCCAGCAGCTTGGCAGGGGGCGGTACTGAAGCTTTCTTT	CASSLAGGGTEAFF
-	TRBD1	TRBV6-5	TRBJ2-7	TGTGCCAGCATGGTTGGACAGGGAACCTACGAGCAGTACTTC	CASMVGQGTYEQYF
-	-	TRBV5-1	TRBJ2-7	TGCGCCAGCAGCTTGGAGGCTCCGCGGGGCTACGAGCAGTACTTC	CASSLEAPRGYEQYF
-	TRBD1	TRBV7-8	TRBJ1-2	TGTGCCAGCAGCTTAGAGGACAGGGGGGGCCATGGCTACACCTTC	CASSLEDRGGHGYTF
-	TRBD2	TRBV30	TRBJ2-7	TGTGCCTGGAGTAAGGTCTCGCGGGGGATTTACGAGCAGTACTTC	CAWSKVSRGIYEQYF
-	TRBD1	TRBV19	TRBJ1-2	TGTGCCAGTAAAGGAGTGAGATGGGACAGCCGACGAGCTAACTATGGCTACACCTTC	CASKGVRWDSRRANYGYTF
-	-	TRBV10-3	TRBJ1-6	TGTGCCATCAGTGAGTCTGGGAGGGAGTCACCCCTCCACTTT	CAISESGRESPLHF
-	TRBD2	TRBV19	TRBJ2-7	TGTGCCAGTAGTGGTCTAGCGGGAAGGTACGAGCAGTACTTC	CASSGLAGRYEQYF
-	-	TRBV5-1	TRBJ1-1	TGCGCCAGCAGCTTGGAGCGGAACACTGAAGCTTTCTTT	CASSLERNTEAFF
few	TRBD1	TRBV10-2	TRBJ1-2	TGCGCCAGCAGCGCCGGGACAGGGGACGGCTACACCTTC	CASSAGTGDGYTF
few	TRBD2	TRBV6-4	TRBJ2-3	TGTGCCAGCAGTGACGGTAGCGGGGGGGTCACAGATACGCAGTATTTT	CASSDGSGGVTDTQYF
few	-	TRBV10-3	TRBJ1-5	TGTGCCATCAGTGACCGGTTGGGAGCAGATAGCAATCAGCCCCAGCATTTT	CAISDRLGADSNQPQHF
once	-	TRBV5-6	TRBJ2-2	TGTGCCAGCAGCCGAAAGGGGGCCGCAGGACTATCGAACACCGGGGAGCTGTTTTTT	CASSRKGAAGLSNTGELFF
many	-	TRBV6-5	TRBJ2-3	TGTGCCAGCAGGCAGGGAGGTACGCAGTATTTT	CASRQGGTQYF
-	-	TRBV30	TRBJ1-2	TGTGCCTGGAGCCCGGGAGGCTATGGCTACACCTTC	CAWSPGGYGYTF
-	-	TRBV6-4	TRBJ2-6	TGTGCCAGCGGGGAACAAGGGGATGGGGCCAACGTCCTGACTTTC	CASGEQGDGANVLTF
once	-	TRBV7-2	TRBJ1-6	TGTGCCAGCAGCTTTGGGACACGGATAGTAAATTCACCCCTCCACTTT	CASSFGTRIVNSPLHF
-	TRBD1	TRBV19	TRBJ1-2	TGTGCCAGTACCCTACTGGACAGGAACTATGGCTACACCTTC	CASTLLDRNYGYTF
-	-	TRBV5-6	TRBJ2-1	TGTGCCAGCAGCTATGATACGAGCTCCTACAATGAGCAGTTCTTC	CASSYDTSSYNEQFF